This TCR beta chain is from a study of blood T cell repertoires in COVID-19. Study as a whole: Samples came from the United States, Italy and Spain, spanning acute and convalescent COVID-19. T cells, B-cell-depleted T cells, or PBMCs provided the cDNA or gDNA that served as material.

Germline CDR1 reads SGDLS; CDR2 reads YYNGEE. This CDR3 contains 13 residues. V dropped 3 bases and J dropped 1 base, with 7 bases sitting between them. In the original workflow: Counts of nucleated cells, estimated from reference gene primer amplification, were obtained. Assay used: immunoSEQ multiplex PCR; TCRdb lists only in-frame clones, some missing. V and J calls and clone size are as listed in that table; D and trimming were resolved from the DNA. The sample contains 130,000 to 150,000 clones, approximately 80% of which appear only once. The sequenced material came from peripheral blood. The rearrangement joins TRBV9 to TRBJ2-5, with D uncertain. This sequence originates from a human donor with acute or convalescent COVID-19. The donor label of this sample is uncertain. CDR3 in amino acids: CASSAPSQETQYF. CDR3 in DNA: TGTGCCAGCAGCGCCCCTTCCCAAGAGACCCAGTACTTC.